This T cell receptor (beta chain) was sequenced for a study of blood T cells in healthy people across ages. Worth noting for this clonotype: The antigen remains unidentified.

The study, taken as a whole, reports: Naive T cell percentage and TCR beta diversity correlated strongly.

Using a J-beta primer mix together with a sample-barcoded 5' primer, a second PCR was run for about 7 to 12 cycles. Each CDR3 protein gets one entry after TCRdb re-called the 5' RACE reads with MiXCR. The sample lists roughly 1.4 million distinct CDR3 sequences, around 59% occurring once. The source is a man in his late teens or twenties in good health. Sequencing was carried out using blood.

In DNA form, the CDR3 reads TGTGCCAGCTCCCAACCCGTAGACCTTGCGGAAGCTTTCTTT. Residues: CASSQPVDLAEAFF. This chain connects TRBV18 to TRBJ1-1; D unclear. The V end was cut by 6 bases, the J end by 8 bases, with 19 bases between. Germline CDR1 and CDR2: KGHSH and LQKENI. This CDR3 has 14 amino acids.